Listed below are T cell receptor beta chains from one sample, sequenced in a study of response to subunit inactivated influenza vaccine. In TCRdb, the RT-PCR reads were re-called with MiXCR into one record per CDR3 protein. The sample has more than 450,000 distinct CDR3 sequences; roughly 10% are singletons. The sample was also linked to a second study, of T cells expressing NK-cell markers.

The material sequenced was PBMCs from blood, taken on the day of vaccination. These receptors all stem from a man aged 50-59 years who received an inactivated influenza vaccine. The CDR3 runs from the conserved cysteine through the conserved F or W. The D gene is left open where the match is weak. Expanded clones are given a class, and other clones once, few, many or no size at all.

j_gene	d_gene	abundance	v_gene	CDR3nt	CDR3aa
TRBJ1-5	.	many	TRBV12-3/TRBV12-4	TGTGCCAGCAGTTTAGACGGGGGAGGGCAGCCCCAGCATTTT	CASSLDGGGQPQHF
TRBJ2-5	.	few	TRBV7-9	TGTGCCAGCAGCTTATGGACTACAGAGACCCAGTACTTC	CASSLWTTETQYF
TRBJ2-7	TRBD1	many	TRBV29-1	TGCAGCGTTGAAGCCACCGGACAGGGGGCCTCCTACGAGCAGTACTTC	CSVEATGQGASYEQYF
TRBJ2-7	TRBD1	.	TRBV2	TGTGCCAGCGGAGACAGGGTACCGGGCGAGCAGTACTTC	CASGDRVPGEQYF
TRBJ2-5	.	.	TRBV28	TGTGCCAGCAGCCAAGCCGACCAAGAGACCCAGTACTTC	CASSQADQETQYF
TRBJ2-2	TRBD1	few	TRBV9	TGTGCCAGCAGCGTAACAACAGGGGATTTTGTCGGGGAGCTGTTTTTT	CASSVTTGDFVGELFF
TRBJ1-2	.	few	TRBV7-9	TGTGCCAGCAGCTTTTCCTATGGGATAGACTATGGCTACACCTTC	CASSFSYGIDYGYTF
TRBJ1-5	TRBD1	few	TRBV2	TGTGCCAGCAGTTACCGGGACAGAAATCAGCCCCAGCATTTT	CASSYRDRNQPQHF
TRBJ1-1	.	.	TRBV4-1	TGCGCCAGCAGCCAGCCCCCAGAGAACACTGAAGCTTTCTTT	CASSQPPENTEAFF
TRBJ2-5	.	.	TRBV6-5	TGTGCCAGCAGTTACTTTCCGGGGGAGACCCAGTACTTC	CASSYFPGETQYF
TRBJ2-5	.	few	TRBV28	TGTGCCAGCAGTCCCCTGGGGGGGGCAGCCTTCCTGTACCAAGAGACCCAGTACTTC	CASSPLGGAAFLYQETQYF
TRBJ2-1	.	.	TRBV21-1	TGTGCCAGGTCAGGGGGCGGGAGCTCCTACAATGAGCAGTTCTTC	CARSGGGSSYNEQFF
TRBJ2-5	.	few	TRBV20-1	TGCAGTGCTAGATTCGCCCAAGAGACCCAGTACTTC	CSARFAQETQYF
TRBJ2-5	TRBD1	many	TRBV5-1	TGCGCCAGCAGCTTGGCCGGGACAGGGAAGGTGGAGACCCAGTACTTC	CASSLAGTGKVETQYF
TRBJ2-5	TRBD2	.	TRBV9	TGTGCCAGCAGCGGGGGGGGGAAGACCCAGTACTTC	CASSGGGKTQYF
TRBJ1-1	.	.	TRBV12-3/TRBV12-4	TGTGCCAGCAGTTGGGGGTTGGGGACGGAGGAAGCTTTCTTT	CASSWGLGTEEAFF
TRBJ1-2	.	few	TRBV28	TGTGCCAGCAGTCCACCAACAGTTAACTATGGCTACACCTTC	CASSPPTVNYGYTF
TRBJ2-5	.	many	TRBV10-3	TGTGCCATCAGTGGGGCAAGAGAGACCCAGTACTTC	CAISGARETQYF
TRBJ2-7	TRBD2	.	TRBV7-2	TGTGCCAGCAGCTTACCGGGACTAAACGAGCAGTACTTC	CASSLPGLNEQYF
TRBJ2-2	.	.	TRBV20-1	TGCAGTGCTAGAGATCCTAGTGGGCTGTTTTTT	CSARDPSGLFF
TRBJ2-7	.	.	TRBV20-1	TGCAGTGCTAGAGACACCCACTCCTACGAGCAGTACTTC	CSARDTHSYEQYF
TRBJ2-3	TRBD1	.	TRBV6-1	TGTGCCAGCAAATTACAGGGGTTGGCAGATACGCAGTATTTT	CASKLQGLADTQYF
TRBJ2-2	.	.	TRBV19	TGTGCCAGTAACGGCCAGGGTTACGGGGAGCTGTTTTTT	CASNGQGYGELFF
TRBJ2-7	.	few	TRBV27	TGTGCCAGCAGTTACCGTATGAACTACGAGCAGTACTTC	CASSYRMNYEQYF
TRBJ1-3	.	few	TRBV6-2/TRBV6-3	TGTGCCAGCAGTTACCGGCCGGACAGCTCTGGAAACACCATATATTTT	CASSYRPDSSGNTIYF
TRBJ2-5	.	.	TRBV11-2	TGTGCCAGCAGCAGGGGGATTAAAGAGACCCAGTACTTC	CASSRGIKETQYF
TRBJ1-2	.	few	TRBV14	TGTGCCAGCAGCCAAGACACGGACGGGGGCTACACCTTC	CASSQDTDGGYTF
TRBJ2-4	.	.	TRBV12-3/TRBV12-4	TGTGCCAGCAGTTTCGGGATACTAGCCAAAAACATTCAGTACTTC	CASSFGILAKNIQYF
TRBJ2-1	TRBD2	few	TRBV7-8	TGTGCCAGCAGCCCGGTGGGGGGGAGCTCCTACAATGAGCAGTTCTTC	CASSPVGGSSYNEQFF
TRBJ2-4	.	few	TRBV12-3/TRBV12-4	TGTGCCAGCAGTTTAGCGACGGGCCAAATTCAGTACTTC	CASSLATGQIQYF
TRBJ2-7	.	few	TRBV20-1	TGCAGTGCTAGAGACCCAGATTACTACGAGCAGTACTTC	CSARDPDYYEQYF